A selection of T cell receptor beta chains follows, all from one sample in a study of blood T cell repertoires in COVID-19. The repertoire was sequenced with immunoSEQ multiplex PCR; TCRdb's copy has only in-frame clones and lacks some. The repertoire has 140,000 or so clones, 87% of them found once; the top ten carry 0.9% to 0.95%. Input material: peripheral blood. The receptors were sampled from a woman aged 45-65 years with acute or convalescent COVID-19. The CDR3 runs from the conserved cysteine through the conserved F or W. D genes are given only for firm matches. Clone size is not always given. Where it is, it says once, few, many or a class for expanded clones.

j_call: TRBJ2-2; v_call: TRBV9; clone_size: -; d_call: TRBD1; cdr3_nt: TGTGCCAGCAGCGTAGAGCCGGGACAGGGATTCGGGGAGCTGTTTTTT; cdr3_aa: CASSVEPGQGFGELFF
j_call: TRBJ2-1; v_call: TRBV25-1; clone_size: -; d_call: -; cdr3_nt: TGTGCCAGCAGCATTGGACAGACCACGTTCTTC; cdr3_aa: CASSIGQTTFF
j_call: TRBJ1-1; v_call: TRBV6-5; clone_size: -; d_call: TRBD1; cdr3_nt: TGTGCCAGCAGTTACTCGAGCAGGGGGTCCGATGGGGCTTTCTTT; cdr3_aa: CASSYSSRGSDGAFF
j_call: TRBJ2-3; v_call: TRBV5-1; clone_size: -; d_call: TRBD2; cdr3_nt: TGCGCCAGCAGCTGGGGAACTAGCGTCTCAGATACGCAGTATTTT; cdr3_aa: CASSWGTSVSDTQYF
j_call: TRBJ1-4; v_call: TRBV6-6; clone_size: -; d_call: -; cdr3_nt: TGTGCCAGCAGGGGACAAACCGAAAAACTGTTTTTT; cdr3_aa: CASRGQTEKLFF
j_call: TRBJ2-3; v_call: TRBV25-1; clone_size: -; d_call: TRBD1; cdr3_nt: TGTGCCAGCAGAGACAGGGCCAGCACAGATACGCAGTATTTT; cdr3_aa: CASRDRASTDTQYF
j_call: TRBJ2-7; v_call: TRBV9; clone_size: -; d_call: -; cdr3_nt: TGTGCCAGCAGCGTAGCTAAGGAGGGCGATGGGAGGGAGCAGTACTTC; cdr3_aa: CASSVAKEGDGREQYF
j_call: TRBJ2-7; v_call: TRBV5-6; clone_size: -; d_call: TRBD1; cdr3_nt: TGTGCCAGCAGCTCGGGGACAGGGGGGTTCTACTACGAGCAGTACTTC; cdr3_aa: CASSSGTGGFYYEQYF
j_call: TRBJ2-3; v_call: TRBV12-5; clone_size: -; d_call: TRBD2; cdr3_nt: TGTGCTAGTGGTTTGGCCTTAGCGGGGAGCACAGATACGCAGTATTTT; cdr3_aa: CASGLALAGSTDTQYF
j_call: TRBJ2-3; v_call: TRBV6-5; clone_size: -; d_call: -; cdr3_nt: TGTGCCAGCAGTTCCGACAGAGAATTCACAGATACGCAGTATTTT; cdr3_aa: CASSSDREFTDTQYF
j_call: TRBJ2-5; v_call: TRBV5-4; clone_size: -; d_call: -; cdr3_nt: TGTGCCAGCAGCAGAGCGGGTGGGGAGGAGACCCAGTACTTC; cdr3_aa: CASSRAGGEETQYF
j_call: TRBJ1-6; v_call: TRBV28; clone_size: -; d_call: TRBD1; cdr3_nt: TGTGCCAGCAGTTTTTGGGACAGGGCTTTAAGCTCCTATAATTCACCCCTCCACTTT; cdr3_aa: CASSFWDRALSSYNSPLHF
j_call: TRBJ1-2; v_call: TRBV14; clone_size: -; d_call: -; cdr3_nt: TGTGCCAGCAGCCAACTCGACTATGGCTACACCTTC; cdr3_aa: CASSQLDYGYTF
j_call: TRBJ1-1; v_call: TRBV19; clone_size: -; d_call: -; cdr3_nt: TGTGCCAGTAGTATAGTGGAAACGCCTCGAGGAGAAGCTTTCTTT; cdr3_aa: CASSIVETPRGEAFF
j_call: TRBJ2-5; v_call: TRBV14; clone_size: -; d_call: -; cdr3_nt: TGTGCCAGCAGCCAAGATTTCACTGAAGAGACCCAGTACTTC; cdr3_aa: CASSQDFTEETQYF
j_call: TRBJ2-2; v_call: TRBV11-2; clone_size: few; d_call: TRBD1; cdr3_nt: TGTGCCAGCAGCTTAAGGACAGGATACACCGGGGAGCTGTTTTTT; cdr3_aa: CASSLRTGYTGELFF
j_call: TRBJ1-1; v_call: TRBV6-5; clone_size: -; d_call: TRBD1; cdr3_nt: TGTGCCAGCAGTTACCCGACAGGGTCCACTGAAGCTTTCTTT; cdr3_aa: CASSYPTGSTEAFF
j_call: TRBJ2-7; v_call: TRBV5-1; clone_size: -; d_call: TRBD1; cdr3_nt: TGCGCCAGCGGCACGGACAGGAGCTCCTACGAGCAGTACTTC; cdr3_aa: CASGTDRSSYEQYF
j_call: TRBJ2-7; v_call: TRBV2; clone_size: -; d_call: TRBD2; cdr3_nt: TGTGCCAGCAGTCCCCGGACTAGCGGAAGGTACGAGCAGTACTTC; cdr3_aa: CASSPRTSGRYEQYF
j_call: TRBJ2-7; v_call: TRBV5-1; clone_size: -; d_call: -; cdr3_nt: TGCGCCAGCACGACAGAGACTCCCTACGAGCAGTACTTC; cdr3_aa: CASTTETPYEQYF
j_call: TRBJ2-7; v_call: TRBV7-7; clone_size: -; d_call: -; cdr3_nt: TGTGCCAGCAGCCCCCCTAGTTCCTACGAGCAGTACTTC; cdr3_aa: CASSPPSSYEQYF
j_call: TRBJ2-3; v_call: TRBV24-1; clone_size: -; d_call: -; cdr3_nt: TGTGCCACCAGTAAGTCAGGGGCAATTAGCACAGATACGCAGTATTTT; cdr3_aa: CATSKSGAISTDTQYF
j_call: TRBJ2-2; v_call: TRBV7-9; clone_size: -; d_call: TRBD1; cdr3_nt: TGTGCCAGCAGCACCGGACAGGGGGCCTCCGGGGAGCTGTTTTTT; cdr3_aa: CASSTGQGASGELFF
j_call: TRBJ1-2; v_call: TRBV7-9; clone_size: -; d_call: -; cdr3_nt: TGTGCCAGCAGCTTAGAGTTTAACCCGAAGTCGGACTATGGCTACACCTTC; cdr3_aa: CASSLEFNPKSDYGYTF
j_call: TRBJ1-2; v_call: TRBV30; clone_size: -; d_call: -; cdr3_nt: TGTGCCTGGAGTAAAAACAGGCTCCTATGGGGCTACACCTTC; cdr3_aa: CAWSKNRLLWGYTF